The 32 T cell receptor beta chains presented below share a single source sample, sequenced in a study of T-cell reconstitution after alpha-beta-depleted transplantation in children. Preparation of the TCRbeta library was carried out with unique molecular identifiers. TCRdb re-derived calls from the PCR reads in MiXCR, one entry per CDR3 protein. The sample contains over 120,000 distinct CDR3 sequences, 8.8% of which appear only once. Material: PBMCs, mostly from graft donor cells, obtained 180 days after TCRalphabeta/CD19-depleted stem cell transplant. These receptors originate from a female patient aged 2 to 10 who had a stem cell transplant for congenital amegakaryocytic thrombocytopenia, so the T cells may come from the graft donor.

This clonotype was observed a few times. V is TRBV20-1 and J is TRBJ1-5; D ambiguous. V was shortened by 4 bases and J by 3 bases, with 13 bases between the two germline ends. Germline CDR1 and CDR2: DFQATT and SNEGSKA (reference sequence). This CDR3 has 14 residues. CDR3 DNA: TGCAGTGCTACTCCCAACGGGAACAATCAGCCCCAGCATTTT. Amino acids: CSATPNGNNQPQHF.

This clonotype was recorded many times. V and J are TRBV5-1 and TRBJ1-2, with D possibly being TRBD1 (5 bases). V lost 0 bases to trimming and J lost 7 bases, with 13 bases between them. There are 14 residues in the CDR3. CDR1 is SGHRS and CDR2 is YFSETQ in the germline V gene. DNA of the CDR3: TGCGCCAGCAGCTTGGGTGGCCAGGGAGTTGGCTACACCTTC. Its translation is CASSLGGQGVGYTF. Full variable domain (missing parts from reference TRBV5-1 and TRBJ1-2): KAGVTQTPRYLIKTRGQQVTLSCSPISGHRSVSWYQQTPGQGLQFLFEYFSETQRNKGNFPGRFSGRQFSNSRSEMNVSTLELGDSALYLCASSLGGQGVGYTFGSGTRLTVV.

This clonotype was found many times. The V call is TRBV6-5, the J call TRBJ2-7, with 9 bases lining up with TRBD1. The CDR3 totals 17 residues. With V trimmed by 2 bases and J by 5 bases, 13 bases remained unmatched. From germline, CDR1 is MNHEY and CDR2 SVGAGI. Written as DNA, the CDR3 is TGTGCCAGCAGTTACGCAGCTATCCGGGACAGGGTAGACGAGCAGTACTTC. This gives the protein CASSYAAIRDRVDEQYF.

This clonotype was seen at least ten times. This rearrangement joins TRBV29-1 to TRBJ1-2, with D hard to call. The CDR3 spans 14 residues. V lost 1 base, J lost 4 bases, and 13 bases lay in between. Germline V lookup: CDR1 SQVTM, CDR2 ANQGSEA. Here the CDR3 reads CSVEVGREGYGYTF. The CDR3 DNA reads TGCAGCGTTGAAGTCGGGAGAGAAGGCTATGGCTACACCTTC. The full variable domain, rest sourced from reference TRBV29-1 and TRBJ1-2, is SAVISQKPSRDICQRGTSLTIQCQVDSQVTMMFWYRQQPGQSLTLIATANQGSEATYESGFVIDKFPISRPNLTFSTLTVSNMSPEDSSIYLCSVEVGREGYGYTFGSGTRLTVV.

There are many counts of this clonotype. The DNA of the CDR3 is TGTGCCATCAGTGCCACCCTCGGAGCGGGACAGGGTAATGAGCAGTTCTTC. It codes for CAISATLGAGQGNEQFF. The chain links TRBV10-3 to TRBJ2-1, with 9 bases fitting TRBD1. Losses at the gene ends were 4 bases for V and 7 bases for J; bases not matched to a gene: 14. CDR1 and CDR2 from the germline V gene are ENHRY and SYGVKD. The CDR3 contains 17 residues.

Ten or more counts support this clonotype. The chain links TRBV6-2 or TRBV6-3 to TRBJ2-5; D gene unclear. This CDR3 spans 14 amino acids. The V gene lost 0 bases and the J gene lost 5 bases, with 10 bases spanning the gap. The germline V gene has CDR1 MNHEY and CDR2 SVGEGT. Written as DNA, the CDR3 is TGTGCCAGCAGTTACTCGTATAGACACGAGACCCAGTACTTC. Protein: CASSYSYRHETQYF.

This clonotype was detected ten times or more. The rearrangement uses TRBV4-1 and TRBJ2-7; 9 bases are a match to TRBD2. The V segment lost 2 bases and the J segment 4 bases; nucleotides outside the gene matches: 12. The length of the CDR3 is 17 residues. CDR1 and CDR2 (germline): MGHRA, YSYEKL. The CDR3 loop is CASSQTSGLAKGYEQYF. CDR3 bases: TGCGCCAGCAGCCAAACCTCCGGACTAGCGAAAGGGTACGAGCAGTACTTC.

This clonotype was recorded a few times. The chain combines TRBV28 with TRBJ2-5, with a possible D match to TRBD2 (6 bases). The germline CDR1 and CDR2 sequences are MDHEN and SYDVKM. V lost 6 bases to trimming and J lost 10 bases, with 12 bases between them. The CDR3 spans 11 residues. The CDR3 DNA reads as TGTGCCAGCAGGGGGGGTTGGGTCCAGTACTTC. Translation: CASRGGWVQYF.

This clonotype was seen ten or more times. The genes are TRBV7-8 and TRBJ2-7; 8 bases align to TRBD2. This CDR3 is 14 amino acids long. Germline CDR1 and CDR2: SGHVS and FQNEAQ. V gave up 1 base and J gave up 6 bases; unmatched junction bases: 5. CDR3 residues: CASSLGTSRFEQYF. DNA of the CDR3: TGTGCCAGCAGCTTAGGGACTAGCCGGTTCGAGCAGTACTTC.

This clonotype was seen repeatedly, ten times or more. The chain uses TRBV30 and TRBJ2-7; the D is unclear. Germline V lookup: CDR1 GTSNPN, CDR2 SVGIG (reference sequence). The CDR3 has 15 residues. V gave up 2 bases and J gave up 3 bases, with 17 bases separating them. The CDR3 here is CAWSPVDQILYEQYF. The CDR3 DNA is TGTGCCTGGAGTCCCGTGGACCAGATTCTCTACGAGCAGTACTTC.

Comment on this clonotype: This may be a read error: a much more frequent sequence differs by one nucleotide. The chain employs TRBV28 and TRBJ1-1; D uncertain. This CDR3 has 14 amino acids. Looked up from germline, CDR1 is MDHEN and CDR2 is SYDVKM. V lost 5 bases and J lost 7, with 17 bases in between. The CDR3 sequence: CASSLERATFEAFF. CDR3 DNA: TGTGCCAGCAGTCTGGAGAGGGCCACTTTTGAAGCTTTCTTT.

This clonotype was seen ten or more times. This chain uses TRBV6-1 with TRBJ1-2; D gene ambiguous. The CDR3 runs 14 residues. Germline CDR1 reads MNHNS; CDR2 reads SASEGT. The V end was cut by 6 bases, the J end by 4 bases, with 15 bases between. The CDR3 region is CASRRIGPFYGYTF. DNA for the CDR3: TGTGCCAGCAGGCGAATTGGACCGTTCTATGGCTACACCTTC.

V gene TRBV20-1 combines with J gene TRBJ1-5; no firm D call. The CDR3 length is 13 residues. The germline V gene has CDR1 DFQATT and CDR2 SNEGSKA (reference sequence). The V gene lost 3 bases and the J gene lost 4 bases, with 10 bases spanning the gap. The CDR3 is CSASNTRNQPQHF. The CDR3 bases are TGCAGTGCTAGTAATACACGAAATCAGCCCCAGCATTTT.

This clonotype was seen at least ten times. The CDR3 bases are TGCAGTGCTAGAACTACTAGCGGGGGCTCCTACGAGCAGTACTTC. This sequence encodes CSARTTSGGSYEQYF. The chain is built from TRBV20-1 and TRBJ2-7; 11 bases fit TRBD2. Germline-derived CDR1 and CDR2 are DFQATT and SNEGSKA (reference sequence). The junction had 3 bases not matched to a gene; V was cut back by 2 bases and J by 0 bases. The CDR3 extends over 15 amino acids.

The CDR3 sequence is CASSPQRGSPGDEQFF. The CDR3 bases are TGCGCCAGCAGCCCCCAAAGGGGGTCCCCCGGGGATGAGCAGTTCTTC. This sequence joins TRBV4-1 and TRBJ2-1; TRBD1 might be the D (6 bases). With 4 bases removed from V and 8 bases from J, the gap between germline ends came to 21 bases. This CDR3 is 16 amino acids long. The germline gives CDR1 MGHRA, CDR2 YSYEKL.

This clonotype was recorded many times. This chain links TRBV6-5 with TRBJ1-5; D is perhaps TRBD1 (5 bases). This CDR3 region has 15 residues. The ends were cut back, 4 bases at V and 0 bases at J, with 10 bases in the middle. The germline gives CDR1 MNHEY, CDR2 SVGAGI. DNA of the CDR3: TGTGCCAGCAGTTCCGCCGGGGGTAGCAATCAGCCCCAGCATTTT. Its protein is CASSSAGGSNQPQHF.

The chain uses TRBV27 and TRBJ1-6; D gene ambiguous. Germline loops: CDR1 MNHEY, CDR2 SMNVEV (reference sequence). V lost 4 bases, J lost 0 bases, and 10 bases lay in between. The CDR3 sequence is 16 residues long. CDR3 coding DNA: TGTGCCAGCAGTTATGGCCCCGGCTCCTATAATTCACCCCTCCACTTT. It is translated as CASSYGPGSYNSPLHF.

This clonotype was detected a few times. The chain joins TRBV5-1 to TRBJ1-6, with 8 positions matching TRBD1. V lost 4 bases to trimming and J lost 9 bases; unmatched junction nucleotides: 6. The CDR3 extends over 14 amino acids. Per germline, CDR1 SGHRS and CDR2 YFSETQ. The CDR3 is CASSPRTGLSPLHF. CDR3 DNA sequence: TGCGCCAGCAGCCCCAGGACAGGGCTTTCACCCCTCCACTTT.

The chain carries TRBV5-6 and TRBJ1-5, with TRBD1 identical over 9 bases. The trim removed 4 bases at V and 9 bases at J, leaving 11 bases unmatched. Per germline, CDR1 SGHDT and CDR2 YYEEEE. The CDR3 is made up of 15 amino acids. The CDR3 spells CASSKDRGRDRPQHF. The DNA of the CDR3 is TGTGCCAGCAGCAAGGACAGGGGTAGGGATCGGCCCCAGCATTTT.

This clonotype showed up just a few times. The rearrangement links TRBV6-1 to TRBJ2-1, with a weak D call TRBD1 (6 bases). Trimming pared 6 bases from V and 0 bases from J, leaving 15 bases between. The CDR3 runs to 16 residues. Germline lookup yields CDR1 MNHNS and CDR2 SASEGT. CDR3 DNA: TGTGCCAGCAGCATACAGGGTGGCAGCTCCTACAATGAGCAGTTCTTC. Translation: CASSIQGGSSYNEQFF.

V gene TRBV7-2 combines with J gene TRBJ2-1; TRBD2 aligns across 13 bases. Germline loops: CDR1 SGHTA, CDR2 FQGNSA. This CDR3 comprises 16 residues. Germline trimming cut 6 bases from V and 4 bases from J; bases unmatched to any gene: 6. The CDR3 loop reads CASREGTSGIYNEQFF. CDR3 coding DNA: TGTGCCAGCAGGGAGGGGACTAGCGGGATATACAATGAGCAGTTCTTC.

This clonotype was counted at least ten times. The gene calls are TRBV29-1 and TRBJ1-5; TRBD1 matches at 8 bases. Germline CDR1 and CDR2: SQVTM and ANQGSEA. This CDR3 has 12 amino acids. V was clipped by 6 bases and J by 4 bases; unmatched bases: 2. Here the CDR3 DNA reads TGCAGCGTAGGACAGGGAAATCAGCCCCAGCATTTT. This translates into CSVGQGNQPQHF.

The chain is built from TRBV28 and TRBJ2-6, with D unresolved. The CDR3 is made up of 19 amino acids. Trimming left V 4 bases short and J 0 bases short, with 19 bases between. Germline values: CDR1 MDHEN, CDR2 SYDVKM. The CDR3 reads CASSSPLPVPSSGANVLTF. CDR3 nucleotides: TGTGCCAGCAGTTCCCCTCTCCCAGTGCCCAGCTCTGGGGCCAACGTCCTGACTTTC.

This clonotype was counted ten times or more. The chain couples TRBV20-1 to TRBJ2-3; possible D gene TRBD1, 5 bases. This CDR3 is built from 15 residues. CDR1 is DFQATT, CDR2 SNEGSKA, per germline (reference sequence). Trimming removed 3 bases at V and 0 bases at J, with 13 bases between. The CDR3 sequence: CSASIGRVSTDTQYF. The DNA for the CDR3 is TGCAGTGCTAGTATCGGCAGGGTGAGCACAGATACGCAGTATTTT.

This clonotype was recorded at least ten times. This chain links TRBV5-1 with TRBJ2-3, with no clear D. CDR3 length equals 15 residues. The germline CDR1 and CDR2 sequences are SGHRS and YFSETQ. Trimming removed 1 base from V and 0 bases from J, with 9 bases in between. The CDR3 sequence is CASSLMFLSTDTQYF. Written as DNA, the CDR3 is TGCGCCAGCAGCTTGATGTTTCTTAGCACAGATACGCAGTATTTT.

This clonotype was counted ten times or more. The CDR3 bases are TGTGCCAGCAGCATCCGGGACATTAATGAGCAGTTCTTC. The encoded protein is CASSIRDINEQFF. The chain combines TRBV7-8 with TRBJ2-1, with D maybe TRBD1 (6 bases). The CDR3 sequence is 13 residues long. V shed 5 bases and J shed 7 bases, with 12 bases lying between them. Germline CDR1 is SGHVS and CDR2 is FQNEAQ.

Ten or more counts support this clonotype. CDR3 nucleotides: TGCAGTGCTTCTCCAGGGGATGGCTCCTACGAGCAGTACTTC. This translates into CSASPGDGSYEQYF. This sequence joins TRBV20-1 and TRBJ2-7, with a possible D match to TRBD1 (6 bases). Trimming stripped 5 bases from V and 0 bases from J, with 14 bases between. The germline V gene encodes CDR1 DFQATT and CDR2 SNEGSKA (reference sequence). The CDR3 totals 14 residues.

This clonotype has at least ten counts. The V and J genes are TRBV5-1 and TRBJ1-3; D is ambiguous. The CDR3 has 15 amino acids. Deletions cut 4 bases from V and 0 bases from J, with 11 bases between. Germline lookup yields CDR1 SGHRS and CDR2 YFSETQ. CDR3 sequence (DNA): TGCGCCAGCAGCCAGACCGGGCCCTCTGGAAACACCATATATTTT. Translating it yields CASSQTGPSGNTIYF. The full variable domain, rest sourced from reference TRBV5-1 and TRBJ1-3, is KAGVTQTPRYLIKTRGQQVTLSCSPISGHRSVSWYQQTPGQGLQFLFEYFSETQRNKGNFPGRFSGRQFSNSRSEMNVSTLELGDSALYLCASSQTGPSGNTIYFGEGSWLTVV.

This chain connects TRBV28 to TRBJ2-7; maybe TRBD2 (6 bases). The CDR3 is 15 amino acids. Trimming removed 1 base from V and 5 bases from J, with 15 bases in between. The germline V gene encodes CDR1 MDHEN and CDR2 SYDVKM. The CDR3: CASSLSRRLVHEQYF. CDR3 sequence (DNA): TGTGCCAGCAGTTTATCGAGGAGACTAGTCCACGAGCAGTACTTC.

This clonotype has ten or more counts. This chain joins TRBV7-8 and TRBJ2-6; 10 nucleotides align to TRBD1. The CDR3 contains 17 residues. Per the germline V gene, CDR1 is SGHVS and CDR2 is FQNEAQ. V dropped 7 bases and J dropped 3; count of bases not matched to a gene: 9. This CDR3 reads CASKTGGSLFGANVLTF. DNA for the CDR3: TGTGCCAGCAAGACAGGGGGCTCATTGTTTGGGGCCAACGTCCTGACTTTC.

This clonotype came up a few times. The chain recombines TRBV28 with TRBJ2-2; 10 positions agree with TRBD2. This CDR3 is 16 amino acids long. Germline assignment: CDR1 MDHEN and CDR2 SYDVKM. The CDR3: CATRRLAGVKTGELFF. Here the CDR3 DNA reads TGTGCAACTAGGAGGCTAGCGGGAGTAAAAACCGGGGAGCTGTTTTTT.

The table lists this clonotype with many counts. The rearrangement uses TRBV5-5 and TRBJ2-4, with TRBD2 matching over 9 bases. Trimming cost V 2 bases and J 1 base; bases outside gene matches: 4. In germline, CDR1 is SGHKS, CDR2 YYEKEE (reference sequence). CDR3 length equals 16 residues. The CDR3 region has the DNA TGTGCCAGCAGCTTCTACAGCGGGGGGGCCAAAAACATTCAGTACTTC. As protein: CASSFYSGGAKNIQYF.